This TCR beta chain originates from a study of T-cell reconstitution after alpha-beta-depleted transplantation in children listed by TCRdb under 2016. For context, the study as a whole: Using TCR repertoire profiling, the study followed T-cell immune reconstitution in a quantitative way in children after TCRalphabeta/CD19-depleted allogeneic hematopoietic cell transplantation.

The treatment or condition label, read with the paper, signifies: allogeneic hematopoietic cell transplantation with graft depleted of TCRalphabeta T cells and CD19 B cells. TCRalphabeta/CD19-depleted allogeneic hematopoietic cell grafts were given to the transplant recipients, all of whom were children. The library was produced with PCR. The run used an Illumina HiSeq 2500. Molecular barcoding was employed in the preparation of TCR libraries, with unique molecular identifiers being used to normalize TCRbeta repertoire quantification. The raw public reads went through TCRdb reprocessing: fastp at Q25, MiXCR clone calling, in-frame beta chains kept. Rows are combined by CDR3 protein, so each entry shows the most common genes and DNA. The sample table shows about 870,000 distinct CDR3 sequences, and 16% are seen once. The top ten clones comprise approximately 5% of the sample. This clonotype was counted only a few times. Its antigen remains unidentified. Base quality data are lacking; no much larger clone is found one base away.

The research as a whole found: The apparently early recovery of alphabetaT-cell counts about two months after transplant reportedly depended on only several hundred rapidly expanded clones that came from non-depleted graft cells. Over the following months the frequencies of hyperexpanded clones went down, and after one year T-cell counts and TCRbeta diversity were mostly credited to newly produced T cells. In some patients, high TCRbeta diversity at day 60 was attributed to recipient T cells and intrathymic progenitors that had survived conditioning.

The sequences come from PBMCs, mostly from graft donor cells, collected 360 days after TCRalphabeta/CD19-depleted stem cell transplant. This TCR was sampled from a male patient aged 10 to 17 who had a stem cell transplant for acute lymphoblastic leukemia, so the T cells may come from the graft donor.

The DNA sequence follows: TGTGCCACCAGTGAAGGGGGAGCCTACGAGCAGTACTTC. Its protein reads: CATSEGGAYEQYF. This chain joins TRBV24-1 to TRBJ2-7; TRBD1 is a weak D gene call, 6 bases matching. From cysteine to phenylalanine, the CDR3 is 13 amino acids long. Of all the DNA, just the CDR3 is kept, 39 bases in frame from base 1. Per the germline V gene, KGHDR is the CDR1 and SFDVKD is the CDR2. V and J are truncated by 4 bases and 2 bases respectively, leaving an intervening sequence of 8 bases.